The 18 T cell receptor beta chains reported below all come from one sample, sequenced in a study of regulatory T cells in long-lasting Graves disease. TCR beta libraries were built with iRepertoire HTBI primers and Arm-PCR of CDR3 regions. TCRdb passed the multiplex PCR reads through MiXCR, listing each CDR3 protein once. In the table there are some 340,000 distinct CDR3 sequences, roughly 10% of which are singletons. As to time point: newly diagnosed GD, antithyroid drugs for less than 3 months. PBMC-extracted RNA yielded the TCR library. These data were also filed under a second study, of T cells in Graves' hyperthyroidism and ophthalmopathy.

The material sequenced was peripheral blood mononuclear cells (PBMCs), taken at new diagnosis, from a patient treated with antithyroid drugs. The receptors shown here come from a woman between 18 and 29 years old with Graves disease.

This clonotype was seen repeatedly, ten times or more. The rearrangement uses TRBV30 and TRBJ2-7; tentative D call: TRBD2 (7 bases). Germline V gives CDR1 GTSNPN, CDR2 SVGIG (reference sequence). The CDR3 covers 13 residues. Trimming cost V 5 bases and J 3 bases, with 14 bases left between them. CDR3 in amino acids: CAWREGGDYEQYF. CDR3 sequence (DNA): TGTGCCTGGCGCGAGGGGGGGGACTACGAGCAGTACTTC.

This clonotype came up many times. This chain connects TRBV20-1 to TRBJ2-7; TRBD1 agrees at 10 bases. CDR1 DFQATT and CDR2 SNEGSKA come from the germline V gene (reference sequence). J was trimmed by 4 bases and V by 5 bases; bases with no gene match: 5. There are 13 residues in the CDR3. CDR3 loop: CSAGGTGVYEQYF. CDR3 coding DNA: TGCAGTGCTGGGGGGACAGGGGTGTACGAGCAGTACTTC.

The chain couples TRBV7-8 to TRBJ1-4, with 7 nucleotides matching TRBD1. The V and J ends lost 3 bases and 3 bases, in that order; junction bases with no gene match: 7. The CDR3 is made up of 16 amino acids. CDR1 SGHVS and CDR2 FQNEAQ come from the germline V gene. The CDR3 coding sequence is TGTGCCAGCAGCTTGGGATGGGGGACAGCTAATGAAAAACTGTTTTTT. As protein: CASSLGWGTANEKLFF.

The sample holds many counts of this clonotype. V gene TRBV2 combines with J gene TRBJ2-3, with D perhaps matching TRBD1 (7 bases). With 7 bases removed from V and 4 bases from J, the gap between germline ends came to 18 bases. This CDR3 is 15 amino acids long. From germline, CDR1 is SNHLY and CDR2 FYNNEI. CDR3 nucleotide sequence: TGTGCCAGCAATAGACAGGGAGGTATCGCAGATACGCAGTATTTT. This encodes CASNRQGGIADTQYF.

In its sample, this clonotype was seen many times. For the CDR3, the DNA is TGTGCCACCCATGGGGACAATAGGGGGGGGGAGACCCAGTACTTC. This codes for CATHGDNRGGETQYF. The V call is TRBV10-3, the J call TRBJ2-5, with a weak D call TRBD2 (7 bases). V lost 10 bases and J lost 5, with 23 bases in between. The CDR3 sequence is 15 residues long. Germline loops: CDR1 ENHRY, CDR2 SYGVKD.

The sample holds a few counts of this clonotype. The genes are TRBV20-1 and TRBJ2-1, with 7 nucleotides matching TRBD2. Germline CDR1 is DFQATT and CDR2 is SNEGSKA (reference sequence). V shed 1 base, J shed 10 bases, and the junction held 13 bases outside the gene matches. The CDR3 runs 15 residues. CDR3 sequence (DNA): TGCAGTGCTAGAGTTCCCGCCCACCTAGCGGCGGAGCAGTTCTTC. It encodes CSARVPAHLAAEQFF.

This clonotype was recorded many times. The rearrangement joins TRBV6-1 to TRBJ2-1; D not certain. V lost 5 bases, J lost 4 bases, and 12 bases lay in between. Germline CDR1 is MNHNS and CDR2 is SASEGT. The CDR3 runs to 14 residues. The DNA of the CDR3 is TGTGCCAGCAGTCCCGCGGTGGGTTACAATGAGCAGTTCTTC. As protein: CASSPAVGYNEQFF.

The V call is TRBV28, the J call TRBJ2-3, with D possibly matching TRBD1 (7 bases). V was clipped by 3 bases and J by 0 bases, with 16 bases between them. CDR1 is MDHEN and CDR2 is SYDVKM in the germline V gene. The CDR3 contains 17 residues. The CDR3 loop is CASSLAGQTHSTDTQYF. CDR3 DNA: TGTGCCAGCAGTTTGGCGGGACAGACCCATAGCACAGATACGCAGTATTTT.

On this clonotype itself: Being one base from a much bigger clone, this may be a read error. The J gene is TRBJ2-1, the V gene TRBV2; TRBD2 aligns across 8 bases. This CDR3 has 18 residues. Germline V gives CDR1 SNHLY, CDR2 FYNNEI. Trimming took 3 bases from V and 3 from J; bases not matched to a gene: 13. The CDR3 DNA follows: TGTGCCAGCAGTGAGGGTAGCGGGAAGGCCGTCTACTACAATGAGCAGTTCTTC. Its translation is CASSEGSGKAVYYNEQFF.

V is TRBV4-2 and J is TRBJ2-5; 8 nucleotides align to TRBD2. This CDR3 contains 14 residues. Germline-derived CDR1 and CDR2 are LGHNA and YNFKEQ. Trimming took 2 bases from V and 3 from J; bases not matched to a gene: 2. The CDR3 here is CASSQIGGEETQYF. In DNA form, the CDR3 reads TGTGCCAGCAGCCAAATCGGGGGGGAAGAGACCCAGTACTTC.

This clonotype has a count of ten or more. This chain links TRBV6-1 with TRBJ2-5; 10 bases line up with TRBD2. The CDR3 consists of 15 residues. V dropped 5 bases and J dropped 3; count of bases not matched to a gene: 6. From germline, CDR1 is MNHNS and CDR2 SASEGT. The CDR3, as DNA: TGTGCCAGCAGTAATCCTCTAGCGGGAGAAGAGACCCAGTACTTC. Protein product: CASSNPLAGEETQYF.

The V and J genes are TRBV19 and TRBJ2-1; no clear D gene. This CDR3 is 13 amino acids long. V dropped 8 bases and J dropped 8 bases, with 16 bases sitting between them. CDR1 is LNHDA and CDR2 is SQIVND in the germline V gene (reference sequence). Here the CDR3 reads CASSAAGRDEQFF. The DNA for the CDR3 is TGTGCCAGTTCGGCGGCAGGCCGGGATGAGCAGTTCTTC.

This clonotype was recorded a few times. The CDR3 sequence is CSVVPRGAEHFYGYTF. The CDR3 bases are TGCAGCGTTGTTCCCCGGGGGGCAGAACACTTCTATGGCTACACCTTC. This rearrangement joins TRBV29-1 to TRBJ1-2; TRBD1 might be the D (6 bases). V was shortened by 4 bases and J by 4 bases, with 22 bases between the two germline ends. This CDR3 is built from 16 residues. Germline V lookup: CDR1 SQVTM, CDR2 ANQGSEA.

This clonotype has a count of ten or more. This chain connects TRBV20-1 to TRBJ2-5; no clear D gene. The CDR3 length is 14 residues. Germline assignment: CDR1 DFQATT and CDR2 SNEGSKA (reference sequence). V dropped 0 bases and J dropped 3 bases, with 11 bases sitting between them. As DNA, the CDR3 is TGCAGTGCTAGAGATCTGCCTAGGGAAGAGACCCAGTACTTC. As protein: CSARDLPREETQYF.

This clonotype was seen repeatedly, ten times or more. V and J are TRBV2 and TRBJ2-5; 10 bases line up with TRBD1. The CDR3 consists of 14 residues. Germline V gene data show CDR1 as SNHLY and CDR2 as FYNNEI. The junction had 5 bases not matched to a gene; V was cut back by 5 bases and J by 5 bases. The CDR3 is CASSPGQGLETQYF. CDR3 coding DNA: TGTGCCAGCAGTCCGGGACAGGGGCTGGAGACCCAGTACTTC.

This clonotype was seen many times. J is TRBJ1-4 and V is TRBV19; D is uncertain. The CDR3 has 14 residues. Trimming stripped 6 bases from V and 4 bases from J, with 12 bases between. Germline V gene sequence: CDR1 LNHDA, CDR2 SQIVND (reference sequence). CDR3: CASSFGLSNEKLFF. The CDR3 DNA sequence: TGTGCCAGTAGCTTCGGACTGAGTAATGAAAAACTGTTTTTT.

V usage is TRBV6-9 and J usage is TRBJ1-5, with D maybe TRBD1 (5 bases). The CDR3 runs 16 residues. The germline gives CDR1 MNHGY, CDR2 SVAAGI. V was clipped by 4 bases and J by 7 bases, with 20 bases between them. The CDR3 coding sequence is TGTGCCAGCAGTTCCCTTAAAGGGGCGGCAGGGCAGCCCCAGCATTTT. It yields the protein CASSSLKGAAGQPQHF.

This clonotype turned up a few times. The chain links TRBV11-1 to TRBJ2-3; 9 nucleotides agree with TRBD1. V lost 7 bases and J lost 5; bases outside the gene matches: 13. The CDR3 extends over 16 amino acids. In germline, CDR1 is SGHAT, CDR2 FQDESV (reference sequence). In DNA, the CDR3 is TGTGCCAGCATCGCGTCCCCGGGACAGGGCCTAGATACGCAGTATTTT. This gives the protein CASIASPGQGLDTQYF.